This T cell receptor (beta chain) was sequenced during a study of Graves' ophthalmopathy and Graves' hyperthyroidism. Study findings and constraints: For separating ophthalmopathy from stable hyperthyroidism, a 13-signature model gave approximately 90% sensitivity and 65% to 82% specificity.

Germline assignment: CDR1 MGHDK and CDR2 SYGVNS. V lost 10 bases to trimming and J lost 1 base; unmatched junction nucleotides: 7. The CDR3 runs 14 residues. The diagnostic workup employed clinical symptoms, serum thyroxine, TRAb, thyroid ultrasound and orbital computed tomography. On this clonotype: The antigen is undetermined.

The authors amplified TCR beta CDR3 regions, and they did so from RNA transcripts for repertoire sequencing. The workflow started with a first-round RT-PCR run with HTBI primers and then moved on to a second-round multiplex PCR. TCRdb processed the multiplex PCR reads anew with MiXCR; each CDR3 protein has one entry. The data contain about 1.2 million distinct CDR3 sequences, about 38% of them seen just once; the ten biggest clones take up 11%. The chain joins TRBV25-1 to TRBJ1-2, with TRBD1 matching 9 bases. The origin of this receptor is an adult man with Graves' hyperthyroidism. The sample was peripheral blood or thyroid tissue (not recorded which). CDR3 DNA: TGTGCCACTCACGAGACAGGGGGTAACTATGGCTACACCTTC. The encoded protein is CATHETGGNYGYTF.